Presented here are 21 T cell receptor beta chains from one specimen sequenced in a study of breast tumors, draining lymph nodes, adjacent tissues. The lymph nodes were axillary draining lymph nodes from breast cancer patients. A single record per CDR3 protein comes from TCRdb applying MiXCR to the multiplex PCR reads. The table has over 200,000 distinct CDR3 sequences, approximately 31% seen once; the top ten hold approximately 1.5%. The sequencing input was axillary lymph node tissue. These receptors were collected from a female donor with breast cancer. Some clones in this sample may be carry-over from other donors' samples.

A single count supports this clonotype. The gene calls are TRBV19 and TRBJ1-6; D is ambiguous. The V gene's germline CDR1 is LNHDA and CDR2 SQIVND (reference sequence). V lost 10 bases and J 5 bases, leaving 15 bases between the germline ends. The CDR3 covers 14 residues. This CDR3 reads CATGHGQNNSPLHF. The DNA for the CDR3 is TGTGCCACCGGCCATGGGCAGAATAATTCACCCCTCCACTTT.

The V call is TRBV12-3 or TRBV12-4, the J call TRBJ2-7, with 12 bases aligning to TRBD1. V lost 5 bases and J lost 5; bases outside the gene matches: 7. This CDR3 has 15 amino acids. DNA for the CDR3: TGTGCCAGCAGTCTGTCCGGGACAGGGGGCGACGAGCAGTACTTC. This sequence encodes CASSLSGTGGDEQYF.

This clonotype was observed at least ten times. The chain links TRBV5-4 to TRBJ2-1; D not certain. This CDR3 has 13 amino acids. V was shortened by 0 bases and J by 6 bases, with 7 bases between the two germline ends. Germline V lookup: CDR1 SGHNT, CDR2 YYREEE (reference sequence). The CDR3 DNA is TGTGCCAGCAGCTTGGTAGGCTTCAATGAGCAGTTCTTC. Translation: CASSLVGFNEQFF.

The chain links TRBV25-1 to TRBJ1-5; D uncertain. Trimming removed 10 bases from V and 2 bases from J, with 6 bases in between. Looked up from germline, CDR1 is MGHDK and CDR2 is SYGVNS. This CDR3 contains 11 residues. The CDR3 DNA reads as TGTGCCAAGGCAGGCAATCAGCCCCAGCATTTT. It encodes CAKAGNQPQHF.

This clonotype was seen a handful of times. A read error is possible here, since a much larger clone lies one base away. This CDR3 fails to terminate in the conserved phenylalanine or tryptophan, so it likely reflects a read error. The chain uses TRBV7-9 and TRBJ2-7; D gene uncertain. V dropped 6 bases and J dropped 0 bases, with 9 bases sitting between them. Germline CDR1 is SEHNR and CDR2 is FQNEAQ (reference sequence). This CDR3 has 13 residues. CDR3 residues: CASRDGNSYEQYC. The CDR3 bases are TGTGCCAGCAGAGACGGCAACTCCTACGAGCAGTACTGC.

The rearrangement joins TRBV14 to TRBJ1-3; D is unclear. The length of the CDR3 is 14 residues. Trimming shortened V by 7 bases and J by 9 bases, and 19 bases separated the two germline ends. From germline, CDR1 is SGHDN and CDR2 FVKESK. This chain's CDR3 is CASTQLGGERTIYF. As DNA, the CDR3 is TGTGCCAGCACCCAGCTTGGAGGAGAACGCACCATATATTTT.

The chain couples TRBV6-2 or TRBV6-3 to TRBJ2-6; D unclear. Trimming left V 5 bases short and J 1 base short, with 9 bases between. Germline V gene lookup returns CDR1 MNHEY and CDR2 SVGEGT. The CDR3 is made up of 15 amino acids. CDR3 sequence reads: CASSPTDSGANVLTF. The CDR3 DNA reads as TGTGCCAGCAGTCCGACGGATTCTGGGGCCAACGTCCTGACTTTC.

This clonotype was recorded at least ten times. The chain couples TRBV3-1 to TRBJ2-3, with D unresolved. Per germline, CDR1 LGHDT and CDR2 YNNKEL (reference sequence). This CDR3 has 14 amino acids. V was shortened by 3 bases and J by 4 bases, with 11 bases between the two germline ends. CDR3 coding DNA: TGTGCCAGCAGCCACGTGCTAGATCCAGATACGCAGTATTTT. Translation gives CASSHVLDPDTQYF.

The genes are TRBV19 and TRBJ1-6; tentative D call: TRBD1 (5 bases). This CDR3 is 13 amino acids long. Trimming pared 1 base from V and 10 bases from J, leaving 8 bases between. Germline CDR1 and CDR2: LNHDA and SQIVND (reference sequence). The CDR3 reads CASSIGGNSPLHF. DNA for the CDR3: TGTGCCAGTAGTATAGGGGGGAACTCACCCCTCCACTTT.

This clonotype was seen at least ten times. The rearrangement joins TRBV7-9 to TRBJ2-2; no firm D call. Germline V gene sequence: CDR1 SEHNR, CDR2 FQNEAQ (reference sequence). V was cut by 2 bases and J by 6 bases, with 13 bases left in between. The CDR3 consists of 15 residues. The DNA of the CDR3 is TGTGCCAGCAGCTTAAGGCGAGAAGGCGCCGGGGAGCTGTTTTTT. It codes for CASSLRREGAGELFF.

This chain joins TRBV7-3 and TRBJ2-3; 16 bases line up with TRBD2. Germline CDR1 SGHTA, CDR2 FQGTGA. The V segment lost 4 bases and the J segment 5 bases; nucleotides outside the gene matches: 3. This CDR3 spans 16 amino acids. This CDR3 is CASSSGLAGGRDTQYF. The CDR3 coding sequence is TGTGCCAGCAGCTCGGGACTAGCGGGGGGGAGAGATACGCAGTATTTT.

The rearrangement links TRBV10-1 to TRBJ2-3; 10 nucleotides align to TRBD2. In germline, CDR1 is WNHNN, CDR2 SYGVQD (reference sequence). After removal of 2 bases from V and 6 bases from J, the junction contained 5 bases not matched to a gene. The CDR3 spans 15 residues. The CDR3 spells CASSEGTSVADTQYF. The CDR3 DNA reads TGCGCCAGCAGTGAGGGGACTAGCGTGGCTGATACGCAGTATTTT.

CDR3 sequence (DNA): TGTGCCAGCAGCCAAGGGCGGACCACTATGGACGGGGAGCTGTTTTTT. Translation: CASSQGRTTMDGELFF. V gene TRBV4-2 combines with J gene TRBJ2-2, with D unresolved. Germline values: CDR1 LGHNA, CDR2 YNFKEQ. The length of the CDR3 is 16 residues. Trimming took off 1 base at V and 7 bases at J, with 16 bases between the two ends.

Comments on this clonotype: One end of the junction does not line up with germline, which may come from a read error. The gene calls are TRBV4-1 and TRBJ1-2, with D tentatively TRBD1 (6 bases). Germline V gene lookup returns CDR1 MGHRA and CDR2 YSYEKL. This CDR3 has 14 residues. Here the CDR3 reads CASSQGGGKYSYTF. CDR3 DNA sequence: TGCGCTAGCAGCCAAGGAGGGGGGAAATATAGCTACACCTTC.

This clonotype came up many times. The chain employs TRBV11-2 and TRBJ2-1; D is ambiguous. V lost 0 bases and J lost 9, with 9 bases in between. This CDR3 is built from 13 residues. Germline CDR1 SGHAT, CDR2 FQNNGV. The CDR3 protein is CASSLDPLGEQFF. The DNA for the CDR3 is TGTGCCAGCAGCTTAGATCCCCTAGGTGAGCAGTTCTTC.

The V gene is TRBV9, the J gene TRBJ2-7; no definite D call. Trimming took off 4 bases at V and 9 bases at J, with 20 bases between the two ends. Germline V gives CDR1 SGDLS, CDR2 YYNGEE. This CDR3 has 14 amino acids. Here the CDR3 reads CASSPTVSVGWQYF. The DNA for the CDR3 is TGTGCCAGCAGCCCTACGGTCTCCGTAGGCTGGCAGTACTTC. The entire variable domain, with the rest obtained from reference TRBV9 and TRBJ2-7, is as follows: DSGVTQTPKHLITATGQRVTLRCSPRSGDLSVYWYQQSLDQGLQFLIQYYNGEERAKGNILERFSAQQFPDLHSELNLSSLELGDSALYFCASSPTVSVGWQYFGPGTRLTVT.

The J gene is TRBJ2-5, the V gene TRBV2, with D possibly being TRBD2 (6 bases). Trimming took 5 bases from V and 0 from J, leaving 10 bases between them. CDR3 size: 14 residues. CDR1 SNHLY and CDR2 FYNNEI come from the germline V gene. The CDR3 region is CASSWDSNQETQYF. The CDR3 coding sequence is TGTGCCAGCAGTTGGGACTCCAACCAAGAGACCCAGTACTTC.

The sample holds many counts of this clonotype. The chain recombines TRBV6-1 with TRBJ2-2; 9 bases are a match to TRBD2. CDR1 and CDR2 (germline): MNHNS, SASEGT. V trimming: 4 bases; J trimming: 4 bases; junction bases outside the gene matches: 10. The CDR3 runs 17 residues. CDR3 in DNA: TGTGCCAGCAGTGTAAGGTTAGCGGGAGCTAGCACCGGGGAGCTGTTTTTT. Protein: CASSVRLAGASTGELFF.

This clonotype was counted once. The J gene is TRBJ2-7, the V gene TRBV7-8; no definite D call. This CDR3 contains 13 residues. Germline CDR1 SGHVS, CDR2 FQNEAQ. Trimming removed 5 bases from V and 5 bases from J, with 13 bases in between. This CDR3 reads CASSARTGNEQYF. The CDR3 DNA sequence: TGTGCCAGCAGCGCTCGAACTGGTAACGAGCAGTACTTC.

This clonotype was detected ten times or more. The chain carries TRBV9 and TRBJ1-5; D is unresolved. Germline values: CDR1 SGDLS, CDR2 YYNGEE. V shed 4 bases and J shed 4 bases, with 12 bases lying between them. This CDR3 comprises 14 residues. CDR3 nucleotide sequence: TGTGCCAGCAGCTACGGGTCTCAAAATCAGCCCCAGCATTTT. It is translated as CASSYGSQNQPQHF.

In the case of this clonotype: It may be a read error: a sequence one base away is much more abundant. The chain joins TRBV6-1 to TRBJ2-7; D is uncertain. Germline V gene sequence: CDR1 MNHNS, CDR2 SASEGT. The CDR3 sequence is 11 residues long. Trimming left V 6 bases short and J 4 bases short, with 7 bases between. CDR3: CASRNIYEQYF. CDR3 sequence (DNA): TGTGCCAGCAGGAATATTTACGAGCAGTACTTC.